The clone carrying this TCR beta chain has a count of ten or more. What it recognizes is unknown. Genomic DNA acted as the template from which TCR beta VDJ combination and CDR3 sequence profiling were carried out. TCRdb re-derived calls from the reads in MiXCR, one entry per CDR3 protein. The sample includes 68,000 or so distinct CDR3 sequences, roughly half seen only once; the top ten take around 8%. CDR3 length: 14 residues. Germline V gene data show CDR1 as MRHNA and CDR2 as SNTAGT. The V and J ends lost 0 bases and 6 bases respectively, with 8 bases between them. The data originate from a study of CD8+CD57+ T cells in acquired aplastic anemia. On the study more broadly: The mean DNA yield obtained from sorted CD4+ and CD8+ cells came to around 3 ug. Roughly 11 million reads, on average, were obtained for CD4+ cells from healthy donors.

General study findings and limits: Controls did not differ significantly from patients in CD8+ Simpson's diversity.

The rearrangement joins TRBV6-4 to TRBJ2-2; D may match TRBD1 or TRBD2 (5 bases each). Sequenced: sorted CD4+, CD8+, or CD8+CD57+ T cells (not recorded which) from PBMCs. The receptor's source is a human donor in good health, serving as a control. The CDR3 bases are TGTGCCAGCAGTGACTCCAGGGAGTCCGGGGAGCTGTTTTTT. It yields the protein CASSDSRESGELFF.